Following are 7 T cell receptor beta chains from one sample sequenced in a study of T cell repertoires in cytomegalovirus infection. One entry per CDR3 protein results from TCRdb running MiXCR on the reads. The table has 650,000 to 900,000 distinct CDR3 sequences, under 35% seen once. For these receptors, no antigen is known. The sample consisted of cultured CD8+ T cells from PBMCs, taken from culture after CMV antigen stimulation. The receptors stem from a human donor in good health (CMV status not recorded). Some clones in this sample may be carry-over from other donors' samples.

The sample holds a few counts of this clonotype. This sequence joins TRBV10-3 and TRBJ2-1; 7 nucleotides align to TRBD1. The V gene end was trimmed by 8 bases and the J gene end by 0 bases; junction bases not matched to a gene: 1. Germline V lookup: CDR1 ENHRY, CDR2 SYGVKD. There are 13 residues in the CDR3. The CDR3 reads CAIRDSSYNEQFF. Written as DNA, the CDR3 is TGTGCCATCCGGGACAGCTCCTACAATGAGCAGTTCTTC.

This clonotype was observed a few times. This sequence joins TRBV6-2 or TRBV6-3 and TRBJ2-7; D is perhaps TRBD1 or TRBD2 (7 bases each). This CDR3 comprises 15 residues. Trimming took off 5 bases at V and 2 bases at J, with 16 bases between the two ends. The germline gives CDR1 MNHEY, CDR2 SVGEGT. The CDR3 loop reads CASSMGLQGTYEQYF. The CDR3 DNA is TGTGCCAGCAGTATGGGACTACAGGGGACCTACGAGCAGTACTTC.

There are a few counts of this clonotype. The gene calls are TRBV12-3 or TRBV12-4 and TRBJ1-5; no definite D call. V gave up 4 bases and J gave up 2 bases, with 12 bases separating them. This CDR3 has 15 residues. CDR3 nucleotide sequence: TGTGCCAGCAGTTCGGGTTCCTTAGGCAATCAGCCCCAGCATTTT. Amino acids: CASSSGSLGNQPQHF.

The V call is TRBV10-1, the J call TRBJ2-2; a possible D gene is TRBD2 (6 bases). Germline V gene sequence: CDR1 WNHNN, CDR2 SYGVQD (reference sequence). There are 17 residues in the CDR3. Trimming removed 1 base at V and 3 bases at J, with 15 bases between. As DNA, the CDR3 is TGCGCCAGCAGTGAGTGGAACGGGGGTACCGACACCGGGGAGCTGTTTTTT. It encodes CASSEWNGGTDTGELFF.

This clonotype has at least ten counts. The chain couples TRBV7-8 to TRBJ2-1; maybe TRBD2 (6 bases). With 3 bases removed from V and 3 bases from J, the gap between germline ends came to 12 bases. Germline V gene sequence: CDR1 SGHVS, CDR2 FQNEAQ. The CDR3 consists of 15 residues. The CDR3 DNA reads as TGTGCCAGCAGCTTCGTCCGGGAGAACTACAATGAGCAGTTCTTC. Its protein product is CASSFVRENYNEQFF.

The V gene is TRBV2, the J gene TRBJ2-5; tentative D call: TRBD2 (6 bases). The CDR3 totals 12 residues. CDR1 is SNHLY, CDR2 FYNNEI, per germline. Trimming removed 8 bases at V and 4 bases at J, with 11 bases between. CDR3: CASLQEGETQYF. In DNA, the CDR3 is TGTGCCAGCCTTCAGGAGGGAGAGACCCAGTACTTC.

V and J are TRBV7-9 and TRBJ2-1; no firm D call. V was clipped by 1 base and J by 6 bases, with 10 bases between them. Germline V gene sequence: CDR1 SEHNR, CDR2 FQNEAQ (reference sequence). This CDR3 region has 14 residues. CDR3 DNA sequence: TGTGCCAGCAGCTTAGTCGTGGGGTCCAATGAGCAGTTCTTC. Residues: CASSLVVGSNEQFF.